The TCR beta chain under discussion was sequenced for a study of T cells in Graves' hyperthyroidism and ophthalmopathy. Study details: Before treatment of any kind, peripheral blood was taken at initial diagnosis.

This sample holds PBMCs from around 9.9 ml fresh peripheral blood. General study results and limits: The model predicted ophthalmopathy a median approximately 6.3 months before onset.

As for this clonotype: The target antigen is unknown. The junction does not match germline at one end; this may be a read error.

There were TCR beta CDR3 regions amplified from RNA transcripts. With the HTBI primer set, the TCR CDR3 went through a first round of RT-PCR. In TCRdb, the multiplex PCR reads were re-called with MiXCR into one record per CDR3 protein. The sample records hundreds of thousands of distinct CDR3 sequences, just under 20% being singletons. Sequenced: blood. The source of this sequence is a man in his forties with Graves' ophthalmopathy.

The CDR3 here is CASSPLNLDSGNTIYF. The CDR3 nucleotides are TGTGCCAGCTCGCCACTGAATCTTGACTCTGGAAACACCATATATTTT. The gene calls are TRBV18 and TRBJ1-3; the D is unclear. CDR3 length: 16 amino acids. In germline, CDR1 is KGHSH, CDR2 LQKENI.